This TCR beta chain is from a study of blood T cell repertoires in COVID-19. The wider study: Samples representing acute and convalescent COVID-19 were sourced from the United States, Italy and Spain. The cDNA or gDNA used as material had been derived from T cells, B-cell-depleted T cells, or PBMCs.

Membership in each cohort depended on participant-reported clinical history. The protocol was immunoSEQ multiplex PCR, while the TCRdb copy is restricted to in-frame clones and leaves out a portion. This repertoire shows some 350,000 clones, more than 75% found once; its top ten account for 2.5% to 3.5%. This CDR3 has 18 residues. The trim removed 3 bases at V and 2 bases at J, leaving 15 bases unmatched. J is TRBJ1-2 and V is TRBV23-1; 7 bases fit TRBD1. TRBV23-1 is filed as an ORF, its function uncertain. The sequencing sample was made of PBMCs or T cells enriched from blood (not recorded which). The clonotype originates from a young woman who had recovered from COVID-19. The CDR3 region is CASSHRQGRLAKNYGYTF. The CDR3 bases are TGCGCCAGCAGTCACAGACAGGGAAGGCTAGCCAAGAACTATGGCTACACCTTC.